Shown below are 22 T cell receptor beta chains from a single sample sequenced in a study of cytomegalovirus exposure and HLA in healthy donors. PCR involved 60 Vbeta and 13 Jbeta primers. Profiling relied on immunoSEQ multiplex PCR, and the TCRdb table lists in-frame clones only, not all of them. The sample lists 200,000 to 250,000 clones, 85% to 90% occurring once. Source material: PBMCs. Receptors were obtained from a human donor in good health.

The chain employs TRBV19 and TRBJ2-1, with 14 bases identical to TRBD2. CDR3 size: 17 residues. Germline assignment: CDR1 LNHDA and CDR2 SQIVND (reference sequence). The J segment lost 8 bases and the V segment lost 5 bases, leaving 11 bases of the junction unmatched. The CDR3 DNA sequence: TGTGCCAGTAGTCTCGGGACTAGCGGGAGTAGGAGGTATGAGCAGTTCTTC. Translating gives CASSLGTSGSRRYEQFF.

The V and J genes are TRBV5-1 and TRBJ1-1, with 10 nucleotides matching TRBD1. Germline CDR1 and CDR2: SGHRS and YFSETQ. The V and J ends lost 4 bases and 6 bases, in that order; junction bases with no gene match: 6. The CDR3 totals 14 residues. CDR3 region: CASSLRDRGPEAFF. The CDR3 bases are TGCGCCAGCAGCCTCCGGGACAGGGGACCTGAAGCTTTCTTT.

The chain couples TRBV5-1 to TRBJ2-6, with TRBD2 identical over 12 bases. CDR1 and CDR2 (germline): SGHRS, YFSETQ. This CDR3 is built from 19 residues. Trimming took 4 bases from V and 0 from J; bases not matched to a gene: 8. CDR3 protein: CASSTRPGLAGSGANVLTF. The CDR3 DNA is TGCGCCAGCAGCACCCGCCCGGGACTAGCGGGCTCTGGGGCCAACGTCCTGACTTTC.

This sequence joins TRBV15 and TRBJ1-2; D is perhaps TRBD1 (6 bases). V shed 3 bases and J shed 8 bases, with 22 bases lying between them. CDR3 length: 16 amino acids. Looked up from germline, CDR1 is LNHNV and CDR2 is YYDKDF (reference sequence). CDR3 sequence (DNA): TGTGCCACCAGCAGGGCGATGACAGGCCCTTTTCGCGGCTACACCTTC. This gives the protein CATSRAMTGPFRGYTF. Together with reference TRBV15 and TRBJ1-2, the CDR3 gives the full variable domain: DAMVIQNPRYQVTQFGKPVTLSCSQTLNHNVMYWYQQKSSQAPKLLFHYYDKDFNNEADTPDNFQSRRPNTSFCFLDIRSPGLGDTAMYLCATSRAMTGPFRGYTFGSGTRLTVV.

V usage is TRBV27 and J usage is TRBJ1-5; a weak D match, TRBD1 (5 bases). Trimming took off 6 bases at V and 2 bases at J, with 26 bases between the two ends. Germline V gene sequence: CDR1 MNHEY, CDR2 SMNVEV (reference sequence). The CDR3 totals 19 residues. The CDR3 region has the DNA TGTGCCAGCAGGAGTGGCCTGGACACAGTCAACGGAGGCAATCAGCCCCAGCATTTT. Its protein product is CASRSGLDTVNGGNQPQHF.

The chain combines TRBV18 with TRBJ2-3, with TRBD2 matching over 9 bases. V lost 0 bases, J lost 6 bases, and 4 bases stayed unmatched. This CDR3 comprises 15 residues. Germline CDR1 reads KGHSH; CDR2 reads LQKENI. In DNA, the CDR3 is TGTGCCAGCTCACCACCTAGCGGGGGACCTGATACGCAGTATTTT. Translation: CASSPPSGGPDTQYF.

The gene calls are TRBV6-6 and TRBJ2-7; 7 bases are a match to TRBD1. Per the germline V gene, CDR1 is MNHNY and CDR2 is SVGAGI (reference sequence). J gave up 2 bases and V 5 bases, and 9 bases lay outside the gene matches. The CDR3 extends over 15 amino acids. CDR3 loop: CASSTQGQSAYEQYF. DNA of the CDR3: TGTGCCAGCAGTACCCAGGGACAGAGCGCCTACGAGCAGTACTTC.

The rearrangement uses TRBV5-6 and TRBJ1-1; 10 nucleotides align to TRBD1. The CDR3 runs to 15 residues. Trimming removed 4 bases from V and 4 bases from J; junction bases left unmatched: 7. From germline, CDR1 is SGHDT and CDR2 YYEEEE. This CDR3 reads CASSRGTGARTEAFF. The CDR3 nucleotides read TGTGCCAGCAGCAGGGGGACAGGGGCGCGCACTGAAGCTTTCTTT.

This rearrangement joins TRBV13 to TRBJ2-1; no firm D call. This CDR3 is built from 11 residues. Germline V gene data show CDR1 as PRHDT and CDR2 as FYEKMQ (reference sequence). V dropped 6 bases and J dropped 7 bases, with 7 bases sitting between them. DNA of the CDR3: TGTGCCAGCAGTTGTATTAATGAGCAGTTCTTC. Translated: CASSCINEQFF.

This clone was counted once. The chain has TRBV4-2 and TRBJ2-5; possible D gene TRBD1, 5 bases. The CDR3 totals 15 residues. Germline V gene sequence: CDR1 LGHNA, CDR2 YNFKEQ. V lost 1 base, J lost 0 bases, and 9 bases lay in between. In DNA, the CDR3 is TGTGCCAGCAGCCAAGGACAGACAGACCAAGAGACCCAGTACTTC. It specifies CASSQGQTDQETQYF.

The chain is built from TRBV7-9 and TRBJ2-3; TRBD2 agrees at 11 bases. Trimming cost V 5 bases and J 3 bases; bases outside gene matches: 7. The CDR3 is 16 residues long. Germline V lookup: CDR1 SEHNR, CDR2 FQNEAQ (reference sequence). The CDR3 DNA reads as TGTGCCAGCAGCATCCAGACTAGCGGGATGACAGATACGCAGTATTTT. It specifies CASSIQTSGMTDTQYF. The whole variable domain, filled in from reference TRBV7-9 and TRBJ2-3, reads DTGVSQNPRHKITKRGQNVTFRCDPISEHNRLYWYRQTLGQGPEFLTYFQNEAQLEKSRLLSDRFSAERPKGSFSTLEIQRTEQGDSAMYLCASSIQTSGMTDTQYFGPGTRLTVL.

The chain uses TRBV7-2 and TRBJ2-7, with TRBD2 matching over 7 bases. This CDR3 has 14 amino acids. Germline V gene data show CDR1 as SGHTA and CDR2 as FQGNSA. V gave up 2 bases and J gave up 2 bases; unmatched junction bases: 3. This CDR3 is CASSLKREAYEQYF. CDR3 in DNA: TGTGCCAGCAGCTTAAAGCGGGAAGCCTACGAGCAGTACTTC.

CDR3: CASSPGRGGNTEAFF. The CDR3 DNA sequence: TGCGCCAGCAGCCCCGGGCGGGGTGGCAACACTGAAGCTTTCTTT. The chain links TRBV5-1 to TRBJ1-1; D unclear. The V end lost 4 bases, the J end lost 2 bases, and 15 bases lay between the germline ends. Germline CDR1 is SGHRS and CDR2 is YFSETQ. The CDR3 extends over 15 amino acids.

This clone is a singleton in its sample. This chain joins TRBV29-1 and TRBJ2-7; maybe TRBD1 (6 bases). CDR3 size: 13 residues. CDR1 and CDR2 from the germline V gene are SQVTM and ANQGSEA. Trimming removed 7 bases at V and 0 bases at J, with 13 bases between. CDR3 amino acids: CSAGTGHSYEQYF. The CDR3 nucleotides are TGCAGCGCCGGCACAGGGCACTCCTACGAGCAGTACTTC.

This chain uses TRBV4-1 with TRBJ2-3; 12 bases are shared with TRBD2. This CDR3 region has 16 residues. The germline V gene encodes CDR1 MGHRA and CDR2 YSYEKL. J was trimmed by 5 bases and V by 1 base; bases with no gene match: 4. The CDR3 DNA follows: TGCGCCAGCAGCCAAGGACTAGCGGGAGTTCGAGATACGCAGTATTTT. As protein: CASSQGLAGVRDTQYF.

The chain recombines TRBV5-1 with TRBJ2-1; D possibly corresponds to TRBD1 (6 bases). The V end was cut by 3 bases, the J end by 5 bases, with 12 bases between. Germline V gene data show CDR1 as SGHRS and CDR2 as YFSETQ. The CDR3 extends over 14 amino acids. The CDR3 bases are TGCGCCAGCAGCTGGGACACAAGTAACAATGAGCAGTTCTTC. This codes for CASSWDTSNNEQFF.

The chain has TRBV28 and TRBJ1-3; TRBD1 matches 7 bases. The CDR3 length is 20 residues. V shed 5 bases and J 0 bases; nucleotides not matched to a gene: 19. Germline CDR1 MDHEN, CDR2 SYDVKM. The CDR3, as DNA: TGTGCCAGCAGTCGTCGAAGGGGGCTAGGAGGTTGGGACTCTGGAAACACCATATATTTT. It codes for CASSRRRGLGGWDSGNTIYF.

The V and J genes are TRBV27 and TRBJ2-3, with unresolved D. Germline V lookup: CDR1 MNHEY, CDR2 SMNVEV (reference sequence). Trimming removed 4 bases at V and 2 bases at J, with 13 bases between. This CDR3 spans 15 amino acids. In DNA, the CDR3 is TGTGCCAGCAGTTCAACCCAACATCACACAGATACGCAGTATTTT. Its protein is CASSSTQHHTDTQYF.

The chain's CDR3 is CASSFMGARGSEQFF. The DNA for the CDR3 is TGTGCCAGCAGTTTCATGGGGGCGCGAGGGAGTGAGCAGTTCTTC. This chain links TRBV6-5 with TRBJ2-1, with D maybe TRBD1 (6 bases). V dropped 4 bases and J dropped 9 bases, with 19 bases sitting between them. In germline, CDR1 is MNHEY, CDR2 SVGAGI. This CDR3 region has 15 residues.

This chain uses TRBV2 with TRBJ2-7; TRBD1 agrees at 8 bases. The germline V gene has CDR1 SNHLY and CDR2 FYNNEI. V lost 6 bases to trimming and J lost 1 base; unmatched junction nucleotides: 8. The CDR3 spans 15 residues. CDR3 bases: TGTGCCAGCAGAGGACAGGGATGGGGATCCTACGAGCAGTACTTC. Residues: CASRGQGWGSYEQYF.

This clone was observed once. The chain recombines TRBV7-6 with TRBJ2-3; TRBD2 matches 12 bases. J lost 2 bases, V lost 2 bases, and 8 bases had no gene match. The CDR3 is 18 residues long. Per the germline V gene, CDR1 is SGHVS and CDR2 is FNYEAQ. The CDR3: CASSLLLAGGGTTDTQYF. The CDR3, as DNA: TGTGCCAGCAGCTTATTACTAGCGGGAGGAGGGACCACAGATACGCAGTATTTT.

This chain joins TRBV19 and TRBJ2-7; 13 bases line up with TRBD2. Germline V CDR1 and CDR2: LNHDA, SQIVND (reference sequence). Trimming at V came to 6 bases and at J to 4 bases, leaving 3 bases not matched to a gene. The CDR3 runs to 14 residues. The CDR3 region has the DNA TGTGCCAGTAGCGCGGGACTAGCGGGGTACGAGCAGTACTTC. Translating gives CASSAGLAGYEQYF.